The rows below give T cell receptor beta chains drawn from one sample of a study of shared clonotypes between healthy human individuals. Clones were sequenced by immunoSEQ multiplex PCR, and TCRdb holds only the in-frame ones, with some missing. The profile shows about 680,000 clones, around 72% of them singletons. Sequences were obtained from memory CD4+ T cells sorted from blood. Receptors were obtained from a young woman in good health. Both conserved end residues are part of each CDR3. D genes are given only for firm matches. For some rows the clone size is stated as once, few or many, or as a class when expanded; others skip it.

j_gene	v_gene	d_gene	abundance	CDR3aa	CDR3nt
TRBJ2-5	TRBV7-3	.	once	CASSFGPTEKTQYF	TGTGCCAGCAGCTTCGGTCCCACCGAAAAGACCCAGTACTTC
TRBJ2-5	TRBV7-2	.	.	CASSLARPPRTQYF	TGTGCCAGCAGCTTAGCCAGGCCCCCGAGGACCCAGTACTTC
TRBJ1-1	TRBV7-2	.	.	CASSSQSSTEAFF	TGTGCCAGCAGCTCACAGAGTAGCACTGAAGCTTTCTTT
TRBJ1-5	TRBV5-1	.	.	CASSLDGWEGGEPQHF	TGCGCCAGCAGCTTGGACGGATGGGAGGGAGGGGAGCCCCAGCATTTT
TRBJ1-1	TRBV10-2	.	.	CAILSLGGNTEAFF	TGCGCCATTTTGTCCCTGGGCGGCAACACTGAAGCTTTCTTT
TRBJ2-7	TRBV19	TRBD1	.	CASSNSGQVSYEQYF	TGTGCCAGTAGTAACTCGGGACAGGTATCCTACGAGCAGTACTTC
TRBJ2-2	TRBV11-3	TRBD2	once	CASSPRGLAGDGELFF	TGTGCCAGCAGCCCCCGGGGACTAGCGGGAGACGGGGAGCTGTTTTTT
TRBJ1-2	TRBV10-2	TRBD1	.	CASSGTGDYGYTF	TGCGCCAGCTCCGGGACAGGGGACTATGGCTACACCTTC
TRBJ2-3	TRBV2	.	.	CASSEARGGSTDTQYF	TGTGCCAGCAGTGAAGCGCGGGGCGGGAGCACAGATACGCAGTATTTT
TRBJ2-2	TRBV29-1	TRBD2	.	CSVRGLAENTGELFF	TGCAGCGTCCGCGGACTAGCGGAAAACACCGGGGAGCTGTTTTTT
TRBJ2-7	TRBV6-5	TRBD2	.	CASSYTALSSGYEQYF	TGTGCCAGCAGTTACACCGCCCTGTCTAGCGGATACGAGCAGTACTTC
TRBJ1-1	TRBV28	.	.	CASRGPSTEAFF	TGTGCCAGCAGAGGGCCTTCCACTGAAGCTTTCTTT
TRBJ2-7	TRBV7-2	.	.	CASSLARGGEQYF	TGTGCCAGCAGCTTAGCGAGAGGGGGAGAGCAGTACTTC
TRBJ1-5	TRBV28	.	.	CASTLRQGQPQHF	TGTGCCAGCACCCTCCGGCAGGGTCAGCCCCAGCATTTT
TRBJ2-5	TRBV7-9	.	.	CASSLGPKETQYF	TGTGCCAGCAGCTTGGGTCCGAAAGAGACCCAGTACTTC
TRBJ1-2	TRBV7-9	.	few	CASSSDRPGSGYTF	TGTGCCAGCAGCTCGGACAGACCGGGATCTGGCTACACCTTC
TRBJ2-4	TRBV30	TRBD1	.	CAWSVGQENIQYF	TGTGCCTGGAGTGTGGGACAGGAAAACATTCAGTACTTC
TRBJ1-3	TRBV7-2	TRBD1	many	CASSPQGAGNTIYF	TGTGCCAGCAGCCCCCAGGGGGCTGGAAACACCATATATTTT
TRBJ2-2	TRBV6-4	.	.	CASSDRGGAGELFF	TGTGCCAGCAGTGACAGGGGAGGTGCCGGGGAGCTGTTTTTT
TRBJ1-5	TRBV2	.	.	CASSRLGNQPQHF	TGTGCCAGCAGTAGGCTGGGAAATCAGCCCCAGCATTTT
TRBJ1-1	TRBV5-1	.	once	CASRSRGDLGNTEAFF	TGCGCCAGCAGATCCAGGGGAGATTTGGGAAACACTGAAGCTTTCTTT
TRBJ2-1	TRBV2	.	.	CASSLFADQFF	TGTGCCAGCAGTCTTTTTGCGGACCAATTCTTC
TRBJ2-1	TRBV2	.	.	CASSEGVRSYNEQFF	TGTGCCAGCAGTGAAGGGGTAAGATCCTACAATGAGCAGTTCTTC
TRBJ2-1	TRBV6-1	.	.	CASSDSAEGEEQFF	TGTGCCAGCAGTGATTCGGCAGAAGGTGAAGAGCAGTTCTTC
TRBJ2-5	TRBV29-1	TRBD2	.	CSGEAGSGQETQYF	TGCAGCGGCGAAGCGGGAAGCGGTCAAGAGACCCAGTACTTC
TRBJ1-1	TRBV5-1	TRBD1	.	CASSSGQGASEAFF	TGCGCCAGCAGCTCTGGACAGGGGGCTAGTGAAGCTTTCTTT
TRBJ2-1	TRBV4-1	.	.	CASSRRIGQRYNEQFF	TGCGCCAGCAGCCGCAGAATAGGACAGAGATACAATGAGCAGTTCTTC
TRBJ1-4	TRBV29-1	.	.	CSVEMAANEKLFF	TGCAGCGTTGAAATGGCAGCTAATGAAAAACTGTTTTTT
TRBJ2-7	TRBV19	.	.	CASSIGLAATYEQYF	TGTGCCAGTAGTATAGGCCTAGCTGCGACCTACGAGCAGTACTTC
TRBJ1-4	TRBV11-2	.	.	CASSYRGGLEKLFF	TGTGCCAGCAGCTACCGGGGGGGCTTGGAAAAACTGTTTTTT
TRBJ2-3	TRBV9	.	.	CASSEGLVSTDTQYF	TGTGCCAGCAGCGAGGGACTGGTAAGCACAGATACGCAGTATTTT
TRBJ1-1	TRBV28	TRBD1	once	CASSLSGGRPEAFF	TGTGCCAGCAGTTTATCAGGGGGTCGGCCTGAAGCTTTCTTT
TRBJ2-5	TRBV6-5	TRBD1	many	CASSYSSGQGATQYF	TGTGCCAGCAGTTACTCGTCGGGACAGGGGGCGACCCAGTACTTC
TRBJ2-6	TRBV19	TRBD1	.	CATDRGEAGANVLTF	TGTGCCACGGACAGGGGGGAGGCTGGGGCCAACGTCCTGACTTTC
TRBJ2-1	TRBV11-2	TRBD1	few	CASSIAGTVYNEQFF	TGTGCCAGCAGCATTGCCGGGACAGTCTACAATGAGCAGTTCTTC
TRBJ2-3	TRBV19	.	few	CASSIPRGDTQYF	TGTGCCAGTAGTATACCCAGGGGTGATACGCAGTATTTT
TRBJ1-1	TRBV19	.	.	CASSIVWNTEAFF	TGTGCCAGTAGTATAGTATGGAACACTGAAGCTTTCTTT
TRBJ1-5	TRBV28	.	.	CASSIQTENQPQHF	TGTGCCAGCAGTATTCAAACGGAAAATCAGCCCCAGCATTTT
TRBJ2-7	TRBV14	.	.	CASSSLYGDLGEQYF	TGTGCCAGCAGCTCCCTATATGGGGATCTGGGAGAGCAGTACTTC
TRBJ2-7	TRBV7-2	TRBD2	once	CASSLAATSVYEQYF	TGTGCCAGCAGCTTAGCGGCGACTAGCGTCTACGAGCAGTACTTC
TRBJ1-2	TRBV29-1	.	.	CSVRGQLYGYTF	TGCAGCGTTCGTGGTCAACTATATGGCTACACCTTC
TRBJ2-7	TRBV18	.	few	CASSRPPGEQYF	TGTGCCAGCTCACGACCCCCGGGGGAGCAGTACTTC
TRBJ2-7	TRBV5-1	TRBD1	.	CASSLGVQDRLRYEQYF	TGCGCCAGCAGCTTGGGGGTCCAGGACAGGTTAAGGTACGAGCAGTACTTC
TRBJ1-1	TRBV25-1	.	.	CASTKGTMNTEAFF	TGTGCCAGCACCAAAGGTACCATGAACACTGAAGCTTTCTTT
TRBJ2-1	TRBV28	.	.	CASSPRSLVYNEQFF	TGTGCCAGCAGCCCTAGGTCCCTTGTTTACAATGAGCAGTTCTTC
TRBJ1-4	TRBV11-3	.	.	CASSADSGPNEKLFF	TGTGCCAGCAGCGCAGATTCGGGACCGAATGAAAAACTGTTTTTT
TRBJ2-2	TRBV11-1	TRBD1	.	CASSLGFRGRPGELFF	TGTGCCAGCAGCTTAGGCTTCAGGGGGCGTCCCGGGGAGCTGTTTTTT
TRBJ2-3	TRBV15	.	.	CATSRDVADTQYF	TGTGCCACCAGCAGAGATGTAGCAGATACGCAGTATTTT
TRBJ1-2	TRBV7-3	TRBD1	.	CASQYQDRGPGGYTF	TGTGCCAGCCAATATCAGGACAGGGGGCCGGGTGGCTACACCTTC
TRBJ2-2	TRBV11-3	.	.	CASSQHPTGELFF	TGTGCCAGCAGCCAGCACCCGACCGGGGAGCTGTTTTTT
TRBJ1-3	TRBV10-3	.	.	CAISVGGRTNTIYF	TGTGCCATCAGTGTCGGAGGGAGGACTAACACCATATATTTT
TRBJ2-1	TRBV7-6	TRBD2	.	CASSSRLAGVFDEQFF	TGTGCCAGCAGCTCACGACTAGCGGGAGTGTTTGATGAGCAGTTCTTC
TRBJ1-5	TRBV19	.	.	CASSMRQGRGQPQHF	TGTGCCAGTAGTATGAGGCAAGGGAGAGGACAGCCCCAGCATTTT
TRBJ2-3	TRBV25-1	.	few	CASSESNRDSTDTQYF	TGTGCCAGCAGTGAAAGCAACAGGGATAGCACAGATACGCAGTATTTT
TRBJ1-1	TRBV27	TRBD1	.	CASSLQGRVTEAFF	TGTGCCAGCAGCTTACAGGGGCGGGTCACTGAAGCTTTCTTT